This T cell receptor (beta chain) was profiled in a study of Ad26.COV2.S vaccination and SARS-CoV-2 variants. Whole-study results and caveats: Greater spike-specific TCR breadth was seen in vaccine recipients than in placebo recipients.

The CDR3 length is 14 residues. With 3 bases removed from V and 0 bases from J, the gap between germline ends came to 10 bases. Germline loops: CDR1 SGHNT, CDR2 YYREEE (reference sequence). Profiled with immunoSEQ multiplex PCR; TCRdb holds only in-frame clones, not every one. The sample lists some 340,000 clones, 70% to 90% occurring once. This clone was seen a single time. Antigen unknown. Treatment denoted: roughly 18 received Ad26.COV2.S at low or high dose, single or two shots; roughly 5 received placebo; per-sample allocation not given. The study sampled participants on day 63 after the first vaccine or placebo injection.

The TCR was taken from a person between 18 and 65 years old who received the Ad26.COV2.S COVID-19 vaccine or a placebo. The sequencing here drew on peripheral blood, taken in a trial of Ad26.COV2.S vaccine versus placebo. The chain couples TRBV5-4 to TRBJ2-7, with D possibly called TRBD1 or TRBD2 (5 bases each). CDR3: CASSSRDGSYEQYF. In DNA form, the CDR3 reads TGTGCCAGCAGCTCCCGGGACGGCTCCTACGAGCAGTACTTC.